This T cell receptor (beta chain) appears in the sequencing data of a study of cytomegalovirus exposure and HLA in healthy donors. Points from the study as a whole: Some V segments (TRBV6-2 and TRBV6-3 among them) were excluded as indistinguishable. Analysis performed later found 16,000 or so TCR beta sequences associated with HLA alleles at 0.05 false discovery rate. Being productive about 90% or about 30% of the time was typical of most TCR beta V segments in an earlier analysis.

Germline CDR1 and CDR2: KGHSH and LQKENI. This CDR3 is 18 amino acids long. V trimming: 4 bases; J trimming: 1 base; junction bases outside the gene matches: 14. This clone was detected only a few times. Its antigen is currently unknown. The PCR employed 60 Vbeta primers together with 13 Jbeta primers. Repertoires were generated with immunoSEQ multiplex PCR, while TCRdb's copy carries only in-frame clones and drops some. This sample has under 200,000 clones, with roughly four fifths found just once. The genes are TRBV18 and TRBJ1-1; the match to TRBD1 covers 8 bases. The sequenced material came from PBMCs. This TCR was sampled from a woman aged 25 to 39 in good health and CMV-seropositive. The CDR3 DNA sequence: TGTGCCAGCTCACGATCAGGACAGGGCGACGTCAAGAACACTGAAGCTTTCTTT. Translating gives CASSRSGQGDVKNTEAFF.